The present T cell receptor beta chain was sequenced within a study of shared clonotypes between healthy human individuals. The wider study: Each donor's CD8 memory used one plate, CD8 naive two, each CD4 subset three.

CD4+ cells were split into CD45RA+ naive and CD45RA-negative memory subsets. Germline CDR1 reads SNHLY; CDR2 reads FYNNEI. J lost 5 bases, V lost 6 bases, and 9 bases had no gene match. The length of the CDR3 is 15 residues. The protocol was immunoSEQ multiplex PCR, while the TCRdb copy is restricted to in-frame clones and leaves out a portion. The profile shows roughly 2,300,000 clones, around 92% of them singletons. Overall study results and limits: The represented genetic and exposure-history diversity was limited by the small number of donors.

With respect to this clone: Its antigen is not known.

Sequenced input: naive CD4+ T cells from PBMCs. The subset denotes: CD45RA+ positively selected. This clonotype was obtained from a man aged 18 to 35 in good health. Some clones in this sample may be carry-over from other donors' samples. The rearrangement links TRBV2 to TRBJ2-7; 11 bases match TRBD1. The CDR3 protein is CASRQGTGGTDEQYF. As DNA, the CDR3 is TGTGCCAGCAGACAAGGGACAGGGGGGACGGACGAGCAGTACTTC.